A single sample gave rise to the 21 T cell receptor beta chains below, sequenced in a study of T cell clonality in common variable immunodeficiency. Method: immunoSEQ multiplex PCR; TCRdb's copy keeps in-frame clones and lacks some. The table lists roughly 38,000 clones, with no singletons. Sequenced input: peripheral blood mononuclear cells. The receptors shown here come from a person between 18 and 75 years old in good health.

This clone was observed a handful of times. The read falls 3 residues short of the CDR3 end, and the missing part is taken from the germline J gene. The V gene is TRBV7-7, the J gene TRBJ2-1, with 8 bases that match TRBD1. V lost 5 bases to trimming and J lost 5 bases; unmatched junction nucleotides: 2. Per the germline V gene, CDR1 is SSHAT and CDR2 is FNYEAQ (reference sequence). The CDR3 loop spans 13 amino acids. The CDR3 reads CASSRDRNNEQFF. CDR3 DNA, as far as it was read: TGTGCCAGCAGCCGGGACAGGAACAATGAG.

This clone was observed at least ten times. With the read ending 3 residues before the CDR3 end, the germline J gene is used to fill in that end. V is TRBV20-1 and J is TRBJ2-7, with 7 bases lining up with TRBD2. The CDR3 covers 16 residues. Germline V gives CDR1 DFQATT, CDR2 SNEGSKA (reference sequence). V shed 6 bases, J shed 0 bases, and the junction held 14 bases outside the gene matches. CDR3 protein: CSATRIGEGISYEQYF. The sequenced CDR3 bases are TGCAGTGCCACGAGGATTGGGGAGGGGATCTCCTACGAG.

CDR3 loop: CSAPRPGTASYEQYF. The sequenced CDR3 bases are TGCAGTGCTCCTCGGCCCGGGACTGCCTCCTACGAG. The V call is TRBV20-1, the J call TRBJ2-7; TRBD2 might be the D (6 bases). The read ends 3 residues shy of where the CDR3 ends; the end is completed using the germline J gene. The CDR3 consists of 15 residues. Germline V gives CDR1 DFQATT, CDR2 SNEGSKA (reference sequence). With 5 bases removed from V and 0 bases from J, the gap between germline ends came to 17 bases.

At least ten counts were recorded for this clone. The read ends 3 residues before the CDR3 terminus; that terminus is restored from the germline J gene. The genes are TRBV19 and TRBJ2-2, with 8 nucleotides matching TRBD2. The CDR3 loop spans 14 amino acids. V gave up 5 bases and J gave up 6 bases; unmatched junction bases: 5. Germline V gives CDR1 LNHDA, CDR2 SQIVND (reference sequence). CDR3: CASSFGLAAGELFF. The covered CDR3 bases are TGTGCCAGTAGTTTTGGACTAGCCGCCGGGGAG. Full variable domain (missing parts from reference TRBV19 and TRBJ2-2): DGGITQSPKYLFRKEGQNVTLSCEQNLNHDAMYWYRQDPGQGLRLIYYSQIVNDFQKGDIAEGYSVSREKKESFPLTVTSAQKNPTAFYLCASSFGLAAGELFFGEGSRLTVL.

This clone has a count of ten or more. Read data end 3 residues before the CDR3 end; the end is taken from the germline J gene. This chain uses TRBV28 with TRBJ1-1; 8 bases are a match to TRBD1. The germline V gene encodes CDR1 MDHEN and CDR2 SYDVKM. CDR3 length: 13 residues. The CDR3 bases that were read are TGTGCCAGCAGACTCGGACAGGGAGGAGAA. As protein: CASRLGQGGE. The complete CDR3 sequence is CASRLGQGGEAFF.

With respect to this clone: The sequence runs out 3 residues before the end of the CDR3; the remainder is reconstructed from the germline J gene. The chain links TRBV19 to TRBJ1-4; 8 positions agree with TRBD1. CDR3 size: 13 residues. Germline V lookup: CDR1 LNHDA, CDR2 SQIVND (reference sequence). The CDR3 is CASRTGRNSPLFF. Partial CDR3 DNA: TGTGCCAGCCGGACAGGGCGCAATTCACCA.

In regard to this clone: The read falls 3 residues short of the CDR3 end, and the missing part is taken from the germline J gene. The chain has TRBV30 and TRBJ2-3; 8 bases fit TRBD1. This CDR3 contains 14 residues. CDR1 and CDR2 from the germline V gene are GTSNPN and SVGIG (reference sequence). The CDR3 sequence: CAWSTGGSNQPQYF. CDR3 DNA (partial): TGTGCCTGGAGTACAGGGGGAAGCAATCAGCCG.

The table lists this clone with a few counts. With the read ending 3 residues before the CDR3 end, the germline J gene is used to fill in that end. The chain recombines TRBV30 with TRBJ1-2; 7 bases map to TRBD1. The CDR3 contains 12 residues. Germline assignment: CDR1 GTSNPN and CDR2 SVGIG (reference sequence). This CDR3 is CAWKGAKNIYTF. The covered CDR3 bases are TGTGCCTGGAAGGGGGCCAAAAACATC.

This clone was picked up many times. The sequenced part of the CDR3 DNA is TGTGCAAGTCGCTTTAGGGTAGGGAACACCGGGGAG. Its protein product is CASRFRVGNTGE. The complete CDR3 sequence is CASRFRVGNTGELFF. The J gene is TRBJ2-2, the V gene TRBV11-3; D ambiguous. The read ends 3 residues early relative to the CDR3; the germline J gene fills the gap. CDR1 and CDR2 (germline): SGHNT, YENEEA. This CDR3 has 15 residues.

This clone has a count of ten or more. Read sequence stops 3 residues before the CDR3 end, and the germline J gene provides the missing end. Other DNA sequences from this sample encode an identical CDR3 as well. This chain joins TRBV5-1 and TRBJ1-2; 7 positions match TRBD1. V lost 1 base and J lost 3; bases outside the gene matches: 0. Per germline, CDR1 SGHRS and CDR2 YFSETQ. The CDR3 length is 13 residues. The DNA read from the CDR3 is TGCGCCAGCAGCTTGCAGGGGGACTATGGC. Translated, it gives CASSLQGDYG. The full CDR3 reads CASSLQGDYGYTF. Full variable domain (remainder filled in from reference TRBV5-1 and TRBJ1-2): KAGVTQTPRYLIKTRGQQVTLSCSPISGHRSVSWYQQTPGQGLQFLFEYFSETQRNKGNFPGRFSGRQFSNSRSEMNVSTLELGDSALYLCASSLQGDYGYTFGSGTRLTVV.

The sample holds many counts of this clone. The sequenced fragment ends 3 residues before the CDR3 boundary, so the rest is inferred from the germline J gene. The J gene is TRBJ2-7, the V gene TRBV20-1; the D gene is possibly TRBD1 (5 bases). V was pared by 6 bases and J by 5 bases, with 14 bases between. There are 12 residues in the CDR3. CDR1 is DFQATT, CDR2 SNEGSKA, per germline (reference sequence). CDR3 bases read: TGCAGTGCCAGGAAGGGGTCCCACGAG. This gives the protein CSARKGSHE. The whole CDR3 is CSARKGSHEQYF.

This clone was counted many times. Coverage ceases 3 residues before the CDR3 finishes, and the germline J gene fills in the end. This rearrangement joins TRBV7-2 to TRBJ1-1; a weak D match, TRBD1 (5 bases). The germline V and J ends were trimmed by 5 bases and 5 bases, with 15 bases remaining between them. Per germline, CDR1 SGHTA and CDR2 FQGNSA. This CDR3 has 14 amino acids. This chain's CDR3 is CASSALGGKTEAFF. Incomplete CDR3 DNA: TGTGCCAGCAGCGCCCTTGGGGGGAAGACTGAA.

The CDR3 region is CASSLEPENYGQYF. The sequenced CDR3 bases are TGTGCCAGCAGCTTGGAGCCCGAGAACTATGGT. The chain joins TRBV7-9 to TRBJ2-4; D not certain. The sequenced fragment ends 3 residues before the CDR3 boundary, so the rest is inferred from the germline J gene. In germline, CDR1 is SEHNR, CDR2 FQNEAQ (reference sequence). CDR3 length equals 14 residues.

This clone has ten or more counts. With the read ending 3 residues before the CDR3 end, the germline J gene is used to fill in that end. The rearrangement links TRBV5-1 to TRBJ2-7; 7 nucleotides align to TRBD2. The J segment lost 3 bases and the V segment lost 0 bases, leaving 9 bases of the junction unmatched. Looked up from germline, CDR1 is SGHRS and CDR2 is YFSETQ. The CDR3 runs 16 residues. Partial CDR3 DNA: TGCGCCAGCAGCTTGGTCTTCGGCGGGAGCTACTACGAG. Translation gives CASSLVFGGSYYE. Given in full, the CDR3 is CASSLVFGGSYYEQYF.

This clone was found many times. The sequenced fragment ends 3 residues before the CDR3 boundary, so the rest is inferred from the germline J gene. This chain links TRBV2 with TRBJ1-1; 9 bases are shared with TRBD1. The CDR3 contains 13 residues. CDR1 and CDR2 from the germline V gene are SNHLY and FYNNEI. V lost 6 bases, J lost 6 bases, and 5 bases stayed unmatched. This CDR3 is CASSRTGAAEAFF. CDR3 bases read: TGTGCCAGCAGCCGGACAGGGGCGGCTGAA.

This clone was seen ten or more times. The sequence runs out 3 residues before the end of the CDR3; the remainder is reconstructed from the germline J gene. This sequence joins TRBV7-2 and TRBJ2-1; no clear D gene. CDR3 length equals 16 residues. CDR1 is SGHTA, CDR2 FQGNSA, per germline. Trimming cost V 0 bases and J 5 bases, with 14 bases left between them. The CDR3 protein is CASSLAGSRRNNEQFF. CDR3 DNA, as far as it was read: TGTGCCAGCAGCTTAGCTGGGTCAAGGCGGAACAATGAG.

This clone was seen many times. The CDR3 goes on 3 residues after the read ends, and that part is filled in from the germline J gene. The chain combines TRBV30 with TRBJ2-7; D may be TRBD1 (6 bases). Germline V lookup: CDR1 GTSNPN, CDR2 SVGIG (reference sequence). This CDR3 is built from 14 residues. V lost 2 bases and J lost 6, with 17 bases in between. The CDR3 protein is CAWSPGTWDGEQYF. Partial CDR3 DNA: TGTGCCTGGAGTCCAGGGACATGGGATGGCGAG. Drawing the rest from reference TRBV30 and TRBJ2-7, the complete variable domain is SQTIHQWPATLVQPVGSPLSLECTVEGTSNPNLYWYRQAAGRGLQLLFYSVGIGQISSEVPQNLSASRPQDRQFILSSKKLLLSDSGFYLCAWSPGTWDGEQYFGPGTRLTVT.

This clone came up a few times. The read ends 3 residues early relative to the CDR3; the germline J gene fills the gap. Distinct nucleotide sequences in the sample also encode this CDR3. J is TRBJ1-2 and V is TRBV30, with TRBD1 matching 7 bases. There are 11 residues in the CDR3. The V gene's germline CDR1 is GTSNPN and CDR2 SVGIG (reference sequence). CDR3 DNA, as far as it was read: TGTGCCGCCAAACAGGGGTTGGGA. Translating gives CAAKQGLG. The whole CDR3 region reads CAAKQGLGYTF.

There are many counts of this clone. From the germline J gene comes the end of the CDR3, since the read stops 3 residues before it. This chain links TRBV4-1 with TRBJ1-4; 9 bases fit TRBD1. Looked up from germline, CDR1 is MGHRA and CDR2 is YSYEKL. The CDR3 totals 18 residues. With V trimmed by 4 bases and J by 7 bases, 16 bases remained unmatched. Here the CDR3 reads CASSPHGTWDREGEKLFF. The part of the CDR3 DNA that was read is TGCGCCAGCAGCCCTCACGGGACCTGGGACAGGGAAGGTGAAAAA.

This clone appeared many times. The observed sequence ends 3 residues before the CDR3 terminus, with the missing tail filled in from the germline J gene. This sequence joins TRBV5-4 and TRBJ1-6; 7 bases match TRBD1. CDR3 length: 15 amino acids. The germline CDR1 and CDR2 sequences are SGHNT and YYREEE (reference sequence). Trimming removed 4 bases from V and 5 bases from J; junction bases left unmatched: 6. The sequenced CDR3 bases are TGTGCCAGCAGCCTTGGGACAGCTAATAATTCACCC. It is translated as CASSLGTANNSP. The whole CDR3 sequence reads CASSLGTANNSPLHF.

At least ten counts were recorded for this clone. One junction end does not reproduce the germline sequence, and a read error may be involved. Sequencing ends 3 residues short of the CDR3 end; the germline J gene provides the rest. V and J are TRBV5-4 and TRBJ1-4; the D gene is possibly TRBD1 (5 bases). There are 12 residues in the CDR3. Germline CDR1 and CDR2: SGHNT and YYREEE (reference sequence). The CDR3 loop is CASSLGAGRLFF. The part of the CDR3 DNA that was read is TGTGCCAGCAGTTTGGGCGCAGGGAGA.